The TCR beta chain under discussion was sequenced for a study of CD8 T cells in ankylosing spondylitis. Study-wide findings and caveats: Reactive arthritis synovial fluid and blood were previously reported to contain some motif variants. Among TCR beta sequences, a motif of several highly homologous variants appeared characteristic of ankylosing spondylitis blood. Disease-linked clones were reportedly significantly enriched in matched ankylosing spondylitis synovial fluid.

Quantitative molecular-barcoded 5'-RACE generated the TCR beta libraries. TCRdb recomputed calls from the 5' RACE reads with MiXCR, one row per CDR3 protein. In the table there are 150,000 to 200,000 distinct CDR3 sequences, 10% to 15% of which are singletons. The table lists this clonotype with many counts. Its antigen is currently unknown. Trimming left V 2 bases short and J 7 bases short, with 15 bases between. This CDR3 is 15 amino acids long. This chain uses TRBV12-3 or TRBV12-4 with TRBJ2-1, with D uncertain. The sequence came from a female donor with ankylosing spondylitis or in good health (not recorded which). The sequencing input was blood, either unsorted or a sorted T cell fraction (not recorded which). The CDR3 DNA reads TGTGCCAGCAGTTTACGTGGGCGTGGAGTAAATGAGCAGTTCTTC. Its protein is CASSLRGRGVNEQFF.